This passage covers 14 T cell receptor beta chains from one sample sequenced in a study of blood T cell repertoires in COVID-19. Sequencing used immunoSEQ multiplex PCR; TCRdb keeps in-frame clones, though not all of them. The sample contains about 250,000 clones, about 86% of which appear only once. The sequenced sample was PBMCs or T cells enriched from blood (not recorded which). The receptor source for this set is a man aged 45-60 years who had recovered from COVID-19.

J is TRBJ1-3 and V is TRBV9; tentatively, D is TRBD1 (5 bases). Trimming removed 4 bases from V and 0 bases from J, with 11 bases in between. This CDR3 is built from 15 residues. Germline values: CDR1 SGDLS, CDR2 YYNGEE. The CDR3 DNA follows: TGTGCCAGCAGCCAGGACATCGGCTCTGGAAACACCATATATTTT. Its translation: CASSQDIGSGNTIYF.

V is TRBV9 and J is TRBJ1-1, with 7 bases that match TRBD1. Germline trimming cut 1 base from V and 6 bases from J; bases unmatched to any gene: 6. This CDR3 has 14 amino acids. The germline CDR1 and CDR2 sequences are SGDLS and YYNGEE. The CDR3 nucleotides are TGTGCCAGCAGCGTACGGGACAGCCTATCTGAAGCTTTCTTT. Its translation: CASSVRDSLSEAFF.

This clone was observed a single time. The chain links TRBV3-1 (or the pseudogene TRBV3-2) to TRBJ1-2; D is uncertain. The CDR3 contains 13 residues. Trimming pared 1 base from V and 4 bases from J, leaving 7 bases between. Per germline, CDR1 LGHDT and CDR2 YNNKEL (reference sequence). CDR3 residues: CASSQGDSYGYTF. Here the CDR3 DNA reads TGTGCCAGCAGCCAAGGTGATAGCTATGGCTACACCTTC.

The chain joins TRBV7-2 to TRBJ2-7; 7 nucleotides agree with TRBD2. Germline CDR1 is SGHTA and CDR2 is FQGNSA. The CDR3 is made up of 16 amino acids. The ends lost 5 bases at V and 2 bases at J; junction bases unmatched: 12. CDR3 DNA sequence: TGTGCCAGCAGCAGCCAGTCGGGGAGCGGGACCTACGAGCAGTACTTC. This sequence encodes CASSSQSGSGTYEQYF. Based on the CDR3 plus reference TRBV7-2 and TRBJ2-7, the full variable domain is GAGVSQSPSNKVTEKGKDVELRCDPISGHTALYWYRQSLGQGLEFLIYFQGNSAPDKSGLPSDRFSAERTGGSVSTLTIQRTQQEDSAVYLCASSSQSGSGTYEQYFGPGTRLTVT.

This chain joins TRBV2 and TRBJ1-1; 7 nucleotides agree with TRBD1. The V gene end was trimmed by 5 bases and the J gene end by 4 bases; junction bases not matched to a gene: 10. Germline V gene sequence: CDR1 SNHLY, CDR2 FYNNEI. There are 15 residues in the CDR3. The CDR3 region has the DNA TGTGCCAGCAGTTTTGACAGGGCCATGGGCACTGAAGCTTTCTTT. This sequence encodes CASSFDRAMGTEAFF.

V is TRBV28 and J is TRBJ2-7, with TRBD1 identical over 7 bases. With 5 bases clipped from V and 4 bases from J, the junction kept 11 bases outside the gene matches. CDR3 length equals 15 residues. From germline, CDR1 is MDHEN and CDR2 SYDVKM. The CDR3 is CASSHPDRVVYEQYF. The CDR3 DNA follows: TGTGCCAGCAGTCACCCTGACAGGGTCGTTTACGAGCAGTACTTC.

The chain employs TRBV28 and TRBJ2-7; D remains ambiguous. Trimming took 5 bases from V and 3 from J, leaving 5 bases between them. This CDR3 is built from 11 residues. Germline V gene data show CDR1 as MDHEN and CDR2 as SYDVKM. The CDR3: CASSLYYEQYF. CDR3 nucleotides: TGTGCCAGCAGTCTCTACTACGAGCAGTACTTC.

This clone was counted ten times or more. This rearrangement joins TRBV28 to TRBJ2-7; unclear D gene. Trimming left V 3 bases short and J 3 bases short, with 21 bases between. CDR3 size: 17 residues. Germline assignment: CDR1 MDHEN and CDR2 SYDVKM. DNA of the CDR3: TGTGCCAGCAGTTTCGCGACAACCTTCAGCTACGTCTACGAGCAGTACTTC. This sequence encodes CASSFATTFSYVYEQYF.

This sequence joins TRBV27 and TRBJ1-4, with D unresolved. The CDR3 extends over 16 amino acids. CDR1 is MNHEY, CDR2 SMNVEV, per germline (reference sequence). The V end was cut by 8 bases, the J end by 3 bases, with 19 bases between. The CDR3 sequence: CASARATPGANEKLFF. CDR3 DNA: TGTGCCAGCGCTAGGGCCACCCCCGGGGCTAATGAAAAACTGTTTTTT.

A single count supports this clone. This sequence joins TRBV4-2 and TRBJ2-7, with 11 bases that match TRBD2. Trimming took 4 bases from V and 0 from J; bases not matched to a gene: 2. The CDR3 is made up of 15 amino acids. Germline V gives CDR1 LGHNA, CDR2 YNFKEQ. DNA of the CDR3: TGTGCCAGCAGCCCCCTAGCGGGGGGCTCCTACGAGCAGTACTTC. Its protein is CASSPLAGGSYEQYF.

This clone has just one count. The chain recombines TRBV28 with TRBJ1-5; 12 bases match TRBD1. Losses at the gene ends were 3 bases for V and 7 bases for J; bases not matched to a gene: 1. The germline V gene encodes CDR1 MDHEN and CDR2 SYDVKM. This CDR3 spans 14 amino acids. CDR3 DNA: TGTGCCAGCAGTTTCGGGACAGGGGGCCAGCCCCAGCATTTT. Its translation: CASSFGTGGQPQHF.

The rearrangement links TRBV30 to TRBJ2-7; D call uncertain. V was clipped by 2 bases and J by 5 bases, with 7 bases between them. Germline CDR1 and CDR2: GTSNPN and SVGIG (reference sequence). The CDR3 loop spans 11 amino acids. The CDR3 DNA reads as TGTGCCTGGAGTCCGAGAGACGAGCAGTACTTC. Translating gives CAWSPRDEQYF.

The gene calls are TRBV6-5 and TRBJ1-6; no clear D gene. This CDR3 contains 12 residues. The germline V gene encodes CDR1 MNHEY and CDR2 SVGAGI. The ends were cut back, 8 bases at V and 10 bases at J, with 12 bases in the middle. CDR3 sequence (DNA): TGTGCCAGCGGTCGGGTTGGGTCACCCCTCCACTTT. Amino acid sequence: CASGRVGSPLHF.

V usage is TRBV24-1 and J usage is TRBJ1-1; D might be TRBD1 (6 bases). Trimming took 5 bases from V and 11 from J, leaving 17 bases between them. The CDR3 consists of 13 residues. Germline V gives CDR1 KGHDR, CDR2 SFDVKD. The CDR3 sequence is CATSALGQMGAFF. The CDR3 coding sequence is TGTGCCACCAGTGCTCTAGGACAGATGGGCGCTTTCTTT.